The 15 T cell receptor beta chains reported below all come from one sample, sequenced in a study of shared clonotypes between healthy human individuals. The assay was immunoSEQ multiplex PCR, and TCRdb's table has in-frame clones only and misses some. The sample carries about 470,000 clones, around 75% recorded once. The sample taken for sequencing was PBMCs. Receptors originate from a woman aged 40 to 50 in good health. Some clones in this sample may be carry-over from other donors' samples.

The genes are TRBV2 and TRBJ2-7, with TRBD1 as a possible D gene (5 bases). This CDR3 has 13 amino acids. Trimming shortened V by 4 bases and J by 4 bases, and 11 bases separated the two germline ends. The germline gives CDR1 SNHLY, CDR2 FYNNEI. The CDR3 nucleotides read TGTGCCAGCAGTGCGGTAGGGGATTACGAGCAGTACTTC. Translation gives CASSAVGDYEQYF.

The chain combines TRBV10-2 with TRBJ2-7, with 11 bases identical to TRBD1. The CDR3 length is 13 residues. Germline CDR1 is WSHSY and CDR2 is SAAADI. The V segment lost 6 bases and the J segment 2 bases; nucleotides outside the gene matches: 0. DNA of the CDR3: TGCGCCAGCAGGGGACAGGGGGCCTACGAGCAGTACTTC. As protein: CASRGQGAYEQYF.

The CDR3 coding sequence is TGTGCCTGGAGTTCAAGTTTCTCGGATCAGCCCCAGCATTTT. It translates to CAWSSSFSDQPQHF. This chain uses TRBV30 with TRBJ1-5; D is ambiguous. V lost 2 bases, J lost 5 bases, and 13 bases lay in between. From germline, CDR1 is GTSNPN and CDR2 SVGIG (reference sequence). The CDR3 is made up of 14 amino acids.

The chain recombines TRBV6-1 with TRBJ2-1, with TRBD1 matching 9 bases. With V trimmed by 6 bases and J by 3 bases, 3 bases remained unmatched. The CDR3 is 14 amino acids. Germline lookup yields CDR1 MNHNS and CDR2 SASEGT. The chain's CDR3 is CASSGDRVYNEQFF. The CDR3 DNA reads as TGTGCCAGCAGCGGGGACAGGGTCTACAATGAGCAGTTCTTC.

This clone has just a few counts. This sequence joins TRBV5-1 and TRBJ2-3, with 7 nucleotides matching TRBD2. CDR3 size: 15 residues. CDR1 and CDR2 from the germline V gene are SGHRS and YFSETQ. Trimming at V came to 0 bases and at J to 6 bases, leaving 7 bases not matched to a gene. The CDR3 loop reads CASSLGRGGSDTQYF. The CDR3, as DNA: TGCGCCAGCAGCTTGGGTCGGGGCGGGAGTGATACGCAGTATTTT. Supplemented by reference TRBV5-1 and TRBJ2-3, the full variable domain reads KAGVTQTPRYLIKTRGQQVTLSCSPISGHRSVSWYQQTPGQGLQFLFEYFSETQRNKGNFPGRFSGRQFSNSRSEMNVSTLELGDSALYLCASSLGRGGSDTQYFGPGTRLTVL.

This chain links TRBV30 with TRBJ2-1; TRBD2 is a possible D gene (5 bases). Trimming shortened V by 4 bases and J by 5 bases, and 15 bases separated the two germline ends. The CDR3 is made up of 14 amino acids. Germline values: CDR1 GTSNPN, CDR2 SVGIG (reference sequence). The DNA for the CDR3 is TGTGCCTGGACCGTAGAACTAGTACACAATGAGCAGTTCTTC. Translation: CAWTVELVHNEQFF.

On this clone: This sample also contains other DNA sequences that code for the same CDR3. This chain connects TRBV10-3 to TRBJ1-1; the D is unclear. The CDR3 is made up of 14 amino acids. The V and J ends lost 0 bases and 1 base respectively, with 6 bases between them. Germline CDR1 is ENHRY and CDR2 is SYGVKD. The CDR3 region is CAISESKGNTEAFF. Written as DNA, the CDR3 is TGTGCCATCAGTGAGTCGAAAGGGAACACTGAAGCTTTCTTT.

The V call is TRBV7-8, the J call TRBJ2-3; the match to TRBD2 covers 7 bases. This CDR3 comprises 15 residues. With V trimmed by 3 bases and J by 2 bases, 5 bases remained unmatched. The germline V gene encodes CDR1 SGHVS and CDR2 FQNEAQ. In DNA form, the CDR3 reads TGTGCCAGCAGCTTTACCAGCGGGACCACAGATACGCAGTATTTT. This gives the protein CASSFTSGTTDTQYF.

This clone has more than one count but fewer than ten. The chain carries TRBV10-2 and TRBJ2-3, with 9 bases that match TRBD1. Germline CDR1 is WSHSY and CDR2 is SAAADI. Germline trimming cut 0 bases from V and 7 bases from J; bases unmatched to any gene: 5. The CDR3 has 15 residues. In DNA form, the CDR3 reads TGCGCCAGCAGTGAGTCGAACAGGGGGCGACATACGCAGTATTTT. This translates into CASSESNRGRHTQYF.

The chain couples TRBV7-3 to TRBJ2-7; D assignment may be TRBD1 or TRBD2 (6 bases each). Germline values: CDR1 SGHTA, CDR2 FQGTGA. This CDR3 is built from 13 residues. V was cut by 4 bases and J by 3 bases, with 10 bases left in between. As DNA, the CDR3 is TGTGCCAGCAGCTACGGGGGCGGCTACGAGCAGTACTTC. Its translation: CASSYGGGYEQYF.

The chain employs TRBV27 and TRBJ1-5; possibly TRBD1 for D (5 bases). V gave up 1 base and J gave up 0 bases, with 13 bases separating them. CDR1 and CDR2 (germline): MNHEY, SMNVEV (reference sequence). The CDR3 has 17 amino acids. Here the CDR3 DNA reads TGTGCCAGCAGTTTATGGGGGGGACGGAATAGCAATCAGCCCCAGCATTTT. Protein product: CASSLWGGRNSNQPQHF.

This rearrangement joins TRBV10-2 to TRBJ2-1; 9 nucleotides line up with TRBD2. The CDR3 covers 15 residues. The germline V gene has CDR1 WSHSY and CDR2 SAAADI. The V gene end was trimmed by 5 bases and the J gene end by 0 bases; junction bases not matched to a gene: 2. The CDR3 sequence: CASSQLAGSYNEQFF. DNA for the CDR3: TGCGCCAGCAGTCAACTAGCGGGCTCCTACAATGAGCAGTTCTTC.

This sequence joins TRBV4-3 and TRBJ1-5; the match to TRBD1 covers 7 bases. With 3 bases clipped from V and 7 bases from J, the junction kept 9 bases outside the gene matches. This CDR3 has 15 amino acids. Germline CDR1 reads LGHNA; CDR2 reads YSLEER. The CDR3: CASSQVTGPGQPQHF. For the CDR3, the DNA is TGCGCCAGCAGCCAGGTGACAGGGCCGGGGCAGCCCCAGCATTTT.

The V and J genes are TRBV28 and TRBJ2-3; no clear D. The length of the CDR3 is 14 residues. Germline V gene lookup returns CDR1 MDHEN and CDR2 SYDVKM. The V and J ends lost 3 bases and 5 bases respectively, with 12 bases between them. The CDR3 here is CASSLPGFGDTQYF. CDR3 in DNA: TGTGCCAGCAGTTTGCCAGGCTTTGGAGATACGCAGTATTTT.

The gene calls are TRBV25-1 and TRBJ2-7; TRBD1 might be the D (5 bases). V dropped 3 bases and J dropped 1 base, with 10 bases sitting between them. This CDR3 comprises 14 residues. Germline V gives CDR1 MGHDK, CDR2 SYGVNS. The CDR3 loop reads CASSDGRGSYEQYF. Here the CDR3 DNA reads TGTGCCAGCAGTGACGGAAGGGGTTCCTACGAGCAGTACTTC.